Shown below are 30 T cell receptor beta chains from a single sample sequenced in a study of naive and memory T cell subsets. Whole-study findings and limits: Especially in CD8 cells, naive repertoires contained a few larger clonotypes, possibly CD45RA-re-expressing memory cells.

For these TCRs, the target antigens are not known. Two oligonucleotides, mixed equimolar, formed the beta constant-region primer covering TRBC1 and TRBC2. The ligated cDNA underwent four PCR rounds using SP2 and nested alpha and beta constant-region primers. TCRdb re-analysed the UMI-ligation and nested PCR reads in MiXCR, keeping a single row per CDR3 protein. This sample yields around 100,000 distinct CDR3 sequences, of which approximately 15% are seen a single time; 2.8% belongs to the top ten. The sequencing sample was made of naive CD8+ T cells from blood. These TCRs come from a human donor in good health.

This clonotype was recorded many times. The V gene is TRBV12-3 or TRBV12-4, the J gene TRBJ1-1; TRBD1 is a possible D gene (5 bases). V was clipped by 5 bases and J by 3 bases, with 16 bases between them. This CDR3 has 15 amino acids. The CDR3 DNA follows: TGTGCCAGCAGTCCCGACAGTAATAGCTACACTGAAGCTTTCTTT. Its protein is CASSPDSNSYTEAFF.

This clonotype was seen repeatedly, ten times or more. The chain uses TRBV29-1 and TRBJ2-1; 12 positions match TRBD2. The V gene end was trimmed by 6 bases and the J gene end by 4 bases; junction bases not matched to a gene: 7. Germline V gene lookup returns CDR1 SQVTM and CDR2 ANQGSEA. This CDR3 contains 15 residues. In DNA, the CDR3 is TGCAGCGTGCACCCTAGCGGGAGGGAATACAATGAGCAGTTCTTC. Protein sequence: CSVHPSGREYNEQFF.

The chain joins TRBV7-9 to TRBJ2-7; 7 bases are shared with TRBD2. This CDR3 spans 14 amino acids. V was clipped by 4 bases and J by 7 bases; unmatched bases: 10. Germline CDR1 reads SEHNR; CDR2 reads FQNEAQ (reference sequence). The CDR3 DNA reads as TGTGCCAGCAGCTCAGGGCCTTCAGCGGGGGAGCAGTACTTC. Protein product: CASSSGPSAGEQYF.

At least ten counts were recorded for this clonotype. This chain links TRBV4-3 with TRBJ2-7, with a possible D match to TRBD2 (5 bases). Germline V gene lookup returns CDR1 LGHNA and CDR2 YSLEER. The CDR3 extends over 17 amino acids. V was cut by 0 bases and J by 0 bases, with 15 bases left in between. The CDR3 loop is CASSQESQVASSYEQYF. The CDR3, as DNA: TGCGCCAGCAGCCAAGAATCGCAGGTAGCGTCCTCCTACGAGCAGTACTTC.

Only a few counts were recorded for this clonotype. The V call is TRBV2, the J call TRBJ1-1; D not certain. V dropped 5 bases and J dropped 7 bases, with 11 bases sitting between them. CDR1 is SNHLY and CDR2 is FYNNEI in the germline V gene. The CDR3 contains 12 residues. CDR3 bases: TGTGCCAGCAGTCCGATGACCTTTGAAGCTTTCTTT. Protein product: CASSPMTFEAFF.

In the case of this clonotype: One end of the junction is discordant with germline, which a read error may explain. The J gene is TRBJ2-1, the V gene TRBV9; 11 bases are shared with TRBD2. The CDR3 length is 15 residues. The V gene's germline CDR1 is SGDLS and CDR2 YYNGEE. In DNA, the CDR3 is TGTGCCAGCAGCGTTAGCGGGGGGGCGGGGAATGAGAAGTTCTTC. It yields the protein CASSVSGGAGNEKFF.

The chain links TRBV29-1 to TRBJ2-1; weak D call: TRBD2 (5 bases). Trimming took off 5 bases at V and 7 bases at J, with 9 bases between the two ends. The CDR3 has 11 residues. CDR1 and CDR2 from the germline V gene are SQVTM and ANQGSEA. The CDR3 DNA is TGCAGCGTTCTCACTAGAAATGAGCAGTTCTTC. Translating gives CSVLTRNEQFF.

The genes are TRBV12-3 or TRBV12-4 and TRBJ1-2; D ambiguous. Deletions cut 3 bases from V and 8 bases from J, with 16 bases between. CDR3 length: 14 amino acids. As DNA, the CDR3 is TGTGCCAGCAGTTTTTTCGGATTAGGGTTGGGCTACACCTTC. It encodes CASSFFGLGLGYTF.

V usage is TRBV20-1 and J usage is TRBJ1-2; the D is unclear. The germline V gene has CDR1 DFQATT and CDR2 SNEGSKA (reference sequence). Trimming took off 1 base at V and 3 bases at J, with 15 bases between the two ends. There are 15 residues in the CDR3. CDR3 sequence reads: CSARALTGFDYGYTF. CDR3 DNA: TGCAGTGCTAGAGCACTGACGGGGTTTGACTATGGCTACACCTTC.

This clonotype was counted only a few times. CDR3: CASTRTGEDTEAFF. The CDR3 bases are TGTGCCAGCACCCGGACAGGGGAAGACACTGAAGCTTTCTTT. J is TRBJ1-1 and V is TRBV14, with TRBD1 identical over 9 bases. This CDR3 is 14 amino acids long. The germline gives CDR1 SGHDN, CDR2 FVKESK. The J segment lost 3 bases and the V segment lost 7 bases, leaving 6 bases of the junction unmatched.

The chain is built from TRBV4-3 and TRBJ2-7; D uncertain. The germline V gene has CDR1 LGHNA and CDR2 YSLEER. The V and J ends lost 4 bases and 4 bases respectively, with 8 bases between them. CDR3 length: 12 amino acids. CDR3 amino acids: CASSPPNYEQYF. In DNA, the CDR3 is TGCGCCAGCAGCCCCCCGAATTACGAGCAGTACTTC.

This clonotype turned up a few times. V is TRBV6-4 and J is TRBJ1-1; 7 positions match TRBD1. This CDR3 region has 14 residues. Germline V gene lookup returns CDR1 MRHNA and CDR2 SNTAGT. V lost 6 bases and J lost 2; bases outside the gene matches: 6. CDR3 coding DNA: TGTGCCAGCAGAAGCAGGGGGGGAAACACTGAAGCTTTCTTT. Amino acid sequence: CASRSRGGNTEAFF.

This clonotype was seen more than once but under ten times. The CDR3 loop reads CASSSPYSYGTTRRDIQYF. The CDR3 DNA sequence: TGTGCCAGCAGCTCGCCTTACAGTTACGGGACTACTAGGAGGGACATTCAGTACTTC. The V gene is TRBV11-2, the J gene TRBJ2-4, with TRBD2 matching over 7 bases. Germline values: CDR1 SGHAT, CDR2 FQNNGV. CDR3 size: 19 residues. V lost 4 bases, J lost 8 bases, and 23 bases stayed unmatched.

In this sample, this clonotype turned up many times. The V gene is TRBV20-1, the J gene TRBJ2-7; D is unclear. The CDR3 covers 11 residues. V was clipped by 0 bases and J by 7 bases, with 7 bases between them. Germline V gene sequence: CDR1 DFQATT, CDR2 SNEGSKA (reference sequence). The CDR3, as DNA: TGCAGTGCTAGAGATTTGGAGGAGCAGTACTTC. Translation gives CSARDLEEQYF.

This chain joins TRBV12-3 or TRBV12-4 and TRBJ2-7, with 7 bases that match TRBD2. The length of the CDR3 is 14 residues. The V gene end was trimmed by 2 bases and the J gene end by 1 base; junction bases not matched to a gene: 2. The chain's CDR3 is CASSLRGDSYEQYF. The CDR3 DNA sequence: TGTGCCAGCAGTTTACGGGGGGATTCCTACGAGCAGTACTTC.

This clonotype was found a few times. The chain recombines TRBV7-9 with TRBJ2-2, with a tentative D call TRBD2 (5 bases). The CDR3 runs to 16 residues. Trimming took off 0 bases at V and 5 bases at J, with 13 bases between the two ends. Germline V gene lookup returns CDR1 SEHNR and CDR2 FQNEAQ (reference sequence). The CDR3 DNA follows: TGTGCCAGCAGCTTAGCGCCGGCTAGCCGAACCGGGGAGCTGTTTTTT. It specifies CASSLAPASRTGELFF.

This clonotype was detected ten times or more. The chain recombines TRBV12-3 or TRBV12-4 with TRBJ1-1; 7 nucleotides align to TRBD1. The CDR3 is made up of 13 amino acids. V trimming: 5 bases; J trimming: 13 bases; junction bases outside the gene matches: 13. Here the CDR3 DNA reads TGTGCCAGCAGTCCTCTCGACAGGGTAATGGGTTTCTTT. Protein sequence: CASSPLDRVMGFF.

The chain uses TRBV28 and TRBJ2-4; D perhaps matches TRBD1 (6 bases). This CDR3 spans 15 amino acids. V lost 5 bases, J lost 0 bases, and 11 bases lay in between. Germline CDR1 reads MDHEN; CDR2 reads SYDVKM. The DNA for the CDR3 is TGTGCCAGCAGTACAGGGAATCTAGCCAAAAACATTCAGTACTTC. Protein: CASSTGNLAKNIQYF.

V and J are TRBV4-3 and TRBJ2-7, with 8 positions matching TRBD2. Germline CDR1 is LGHNA and CDR2 is YSLEER. J gave up 5 bases and V 1 base, and 7 bases lay outside the gene matches. The CDR3 extends over 15 amino acids. CDR3 in amino acids: CASSQAAGVMNEQYF. CDR3 nucleotides: TGCGCCAGCAGCCAAGCAGCGGGAGTAATGAACGAGCAGTACTTC.

This clonotype was recorded a few times. The chain carries TRBV7-9 and TRBJ1-3; D is unclear. The germline gives CDR1 SEHNR, CDR2 FQNEAQ (reference sequence). The V end lost 0 bases, the J end lost 0 bases, and 6 bases lay between the germline ends. This CDR3 has 15 amino acids. The CDR3, as DNA: TGTGCCAGCAGCTTAGCGCCGAACTCTGGAAACACCATATATTTT. It specifies CASSLAPNSGNTIYF.

This clonotype occurred many times. This chain links TRBV7-8 with TRBJ1-2; D perhaps matches TRBD1 (6 bases). The CDR3 covers 16 residues. The germline CDR1 and CDR2 sequences are SGHVS and FQNEAQ. The V gene lost 3 bases and the J gene lost 4 bases, with 18 bases spanning the gap. DNA of the CDR3: TGTGCCAGCAGCTTTTTCGCGGACAGCTTGGCCTATGGCTACACCTTC. This sequence encodes CASSFFADSLAYGYTF.

This clonotype was counted ten times or more. The chain couples TRBV4-3 to TRBJ2-1; 11 bases line up with TRBD2. With 0 bases clipped from V and 8 bases from J, the junction kept 12 bases outside the gene matches. The CDR3 contains 18 residues. Germline assignment: CDR1 LGHNA and CDR2 YSLEER. The CDR3 DNA reads as TGCGCCAGCAGCCAAGATCGCGGGCTAGCGGGGGGCCGTGATGAGCAGTTCTTC. This sequence encodes CASSQDRGLAGGRDEQFF.

This clonotype showed up just a few times. This chain connects TRBV7-6 to TRBJ2-5; 8 positions agree with TRBD1. CDR1 and CDR2 (germline): SGHVS, FNYEAQ. With 5 bases clipped from V and 7 bases from J, the junction kept 6 bases outside the gene matches. The CDR3 sequence is 13 residues long. This chain's CDR3 is CASSPGQGWTQYF. In DNA form, the CDR3 reads TGTGCCAGCAGCCCCGGACAGGGCTGGACCCAGTACTTC.

The genes are TRBV15 and TRBJ2-1; D is unresolved. The germline CDR1 and CDR2 sequences are LNHNV and YYDKDF (reference sequence). The V end lost 1 base, the J end lost 5 bases, and 12 bases lay between the germline ends. The CDR3 runs 15 residues. CDR3 bases: TGTGCCACCAGCAGAGTGGAGTTGGGGAACAATGAGCAGTTCTTC. This codes for CATSRVELGNNEQFF. Using reference TRBV15 and TRBJ2-1 for the parts outside the CDR3, the full variable domain is DAMVIQNPRYQVTQFGKPVTLSCSQTLNHNVMYWYQQKSSQAPKLLFHYYDKDFNNEADTPDNFQSRRPNTSFCFLDIRSPGLGDTAMYLCATSRVELGNNEQFFGPGTRLTVL.

The V and J genes are TRBV7-6 and TRBJ2-3; possibly TRBD1 for D (5 bases). Germline CDR1 SGHVS, CDR2 FNYEAQ. V dropped 2 bases and J dropped 3 bases, with 9 bases sitting between them. The CDR3 has 14 residues. CDR3 sequence: CASSLMQGTDTQYF. Here the CDR3 DNA reads TGTGCCAGCAGCTTAATGCAGGGTACAGATACGCAGTATTTT.

The chain combines TRBV5-6 with TRBJ2-6, with 7 bases aligning to TRBD1. This CDR3 spans 17 amino acids. Germline V gives CDR1 SGHDT, CDR2 YYEEEE. After removal of 5 bases from V and 1 base from J, the junction contained 9 bases not matched to a gene. The CDR3 region has the DNA TGTGCCAGCAGGCCGGGACAGTACCAGTCTGGGGCCAACGTCCTGACTTTC. Translating gives CASRPGQYQSGANVLTF. The full variable domain, rest sourced from reference TRBV5-6 and TRBJ2-6, is DAGVTQSPTHLIKTRGQQVTLRCSPKSGHDTVSWYQQALGQGPQFIFQYYEEEERQRGNFPDRFSGHQFPNYSSELNVNALLLGDSALYLCASRPGQYQSGANVLTFGAGSRLTVL.

The CDR3 is CASNRGLGYRNEQYF. The CDR3 nucleotides read TGTGCCAGCAATAGGGGGCTCGGTTATAGAAACGAGCAGTACTTC. The chain links TRBV7-9 to TRBJ2-7, with 7 bases fitting TRBD1. V shed 7 bases and J 5 bases; nucleotides not matched to a gene: 14. The CDR3 contains 15 residues. Germline V gene data show CDR1 as SEHNR and CDR2 as FQNEAQ (reference sequence). The full variable domain, its missing parts supplied by reference TRBV7-9 and TRBJ2-7, is DTGVSQNPRHKITKRGQNVTFRCDPISEHNRLYWYRQTLGQGPEFLTYFQNEAQLEKSRLLSDRFSAERPKGSFSTLEIQRTEQGDSAMYLCASNRGLGYRNEQYFGPGTRLTVT.

In its sample, this clonotype was seen many times. The genes are TRBV4-1 and TRBJ2-7, with a tentative D call TRBD2 (6 bases). V lost 0 bases, J lost 3 bases, and 12 bases lay in between. Germline V lookup: CDR1 MGHRA, CDR2 YSYEKL. This CDR3 comprises 15 residues. The CDR3 nucleotides read TGCGCCAGCAGCCAAGATCGGGGGAGAAACTACGAGCAGTACTTC. Protein sequence: CASSQDRGRNYEQYF.

The chain uses TRBV7-9 and TRBJ1-1; D is perhaps TRBD1 (6 bases). Germline loops: CDR1 SEHNR, CDR2 FQNEAQ (reference sequence). The germline V and J ends were trimmed by 8 bases and 11 bases, with 18 bases remaining between them. The CDR3 extends over 12 amino acids. The CDR3, as DNA: TGTGCCAGCTCTGGACAGCTTCTGATTGCTTTCTTT. The encoded protein is CASSGQLLIAFF.

The V call is TRBV3-1, the J call TRBJ2-7; D gene unclear. V was shortened by 5 bases and J by 3 bases, with 17 bases between the two germline ends. This CDR3 has 15 residues. Germline values: CDR1 LGHDT, CDR2 YNNKEL (reference sequence). The CDR3 DNA reads TGTGCCAGCAGCACCGGGCCTAAGCGTTACTACGAGCAGTACTTC. Translating gives CASSTGPKRYYEQYF.